The clone carrying this T cell receptor beta chain appeared a few times. A read error may be the cause here, since a much bigger clone is one base away. Starting material for RNA and DNA co-extraction consisted of about 20-30 mg of unsorted bulk tissue. Synthesis of TCR beta cDNA was carried out from about 0.55 ug total RNA with a constant-region primer. ARM-PCR, slightly modified, supplied the TCR beta libraries through three nested multiplex PCR rounds. Rounds one and two of PCR, each of roughly 10 cycles, were primed with TRBV1-TRBV30 forward primers and a C-beta reverse primer. Via MiXCR, TCRdb re-called the multiplex PCR reads, giving one row per CDR3 protein. The sample lists 90,000 to 150,000 distinct CDR3 sequences; less than 75% were seen once. This sample is part of a study of tumor-infiltrating lymphocytes in primary liver carcinoma. V was trimmed by 7 bases and J by 1 base, leaving 23 bases between them. CDR1 and CDR2 from the germline V gene are MDHEN and SYDVKM. CDR3 length equals 17 residues.

Sequencing used tumor-adjacent normal liver tissue. V is TRBV28 and J is TRBJ2-7, with a tentative D call TRBD2 (5 bases). The origin of this receptor is a woman aged 55-70 years with primary liver carcinoma and hepatitis B virus infection. The CDR3 DNA is TGTGCCAGCATTTTTTTTTCACGGAGCTCGGGATCCTACGAGCAGTACTTC. It translates to CASIFFSRSSGSYEQYF.